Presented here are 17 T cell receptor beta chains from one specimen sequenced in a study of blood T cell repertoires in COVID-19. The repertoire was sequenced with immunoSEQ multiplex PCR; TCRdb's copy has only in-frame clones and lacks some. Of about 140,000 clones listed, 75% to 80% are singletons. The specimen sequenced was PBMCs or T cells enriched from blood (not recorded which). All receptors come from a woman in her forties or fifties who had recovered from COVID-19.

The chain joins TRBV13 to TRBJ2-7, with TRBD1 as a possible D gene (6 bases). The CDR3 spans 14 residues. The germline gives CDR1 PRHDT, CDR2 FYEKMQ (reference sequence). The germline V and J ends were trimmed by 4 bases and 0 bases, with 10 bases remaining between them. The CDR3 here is CASSSRGSSYEQYF. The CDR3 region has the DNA TGTGCCAGCAGCTCAAGGGGGAGCTCCTACGAGCAGTACTTC.

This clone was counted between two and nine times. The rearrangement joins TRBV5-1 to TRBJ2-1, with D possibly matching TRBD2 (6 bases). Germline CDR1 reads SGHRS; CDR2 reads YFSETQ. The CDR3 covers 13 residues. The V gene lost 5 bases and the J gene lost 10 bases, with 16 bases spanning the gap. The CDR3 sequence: CASRRPRDLEQFF. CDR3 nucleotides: TGCGCCAGCAGGCGCCCGCGGGACTTAGAGCAGTTCTTC. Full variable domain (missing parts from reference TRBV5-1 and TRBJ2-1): KAGVTQTPRYLIKTRGQQVTLSCSPISGHRSVSWYQQTPGQGLQFLFEYFSETQRNKGNFPGRFSGRQFSNSRSEMNVSTLELGDSALYLCASRRPRDLEQFFGPGTRLTVL.

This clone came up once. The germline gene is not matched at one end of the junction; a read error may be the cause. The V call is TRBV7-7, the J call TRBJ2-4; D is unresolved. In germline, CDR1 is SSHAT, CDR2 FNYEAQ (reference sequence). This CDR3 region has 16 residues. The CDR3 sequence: CASSLASITYKNIQYF. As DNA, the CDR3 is TGTGCTAGCAGCTTAGCTTCGATCACCTACAAAAACATTCAGTACTTC. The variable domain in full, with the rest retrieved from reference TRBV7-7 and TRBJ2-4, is GAGVSQSPRYKVTKRGQDVTLRCDPISSHATLYWYQQALGQGPEFLTYFNYEAQPDKSGLPSDRFSAERPEGSISTLTIQRTEQRDSAMYRCASSLASITYKNIQYFGAGTRLSVL.

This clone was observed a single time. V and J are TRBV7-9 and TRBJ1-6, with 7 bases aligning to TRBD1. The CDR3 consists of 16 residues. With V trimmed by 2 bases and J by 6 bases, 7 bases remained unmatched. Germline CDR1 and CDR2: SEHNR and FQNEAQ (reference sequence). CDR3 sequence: CASSLKPGQRNSPLHF. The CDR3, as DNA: TGTGCCAGCAGCTTAAAACCGGGACAGCGTAATTCACCCCTCCACTTT.

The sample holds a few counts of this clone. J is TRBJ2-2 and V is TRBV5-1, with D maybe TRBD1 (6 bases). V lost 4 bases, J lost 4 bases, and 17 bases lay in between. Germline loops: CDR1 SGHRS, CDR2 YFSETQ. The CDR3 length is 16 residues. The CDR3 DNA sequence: TGCGCCAGCAGCCTATCACAGGGATCGGGCACCGGGGAGCTGTTTTTT. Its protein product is CASSLSQGSGTGELFF.

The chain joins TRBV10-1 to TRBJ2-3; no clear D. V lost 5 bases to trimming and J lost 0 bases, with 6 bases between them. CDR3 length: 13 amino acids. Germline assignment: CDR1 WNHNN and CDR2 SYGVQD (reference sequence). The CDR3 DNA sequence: TGCGCCAGCAGTCTTCCGAGCACAGATACGCAGTATTTT. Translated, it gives CASSLPSTDTQYF.

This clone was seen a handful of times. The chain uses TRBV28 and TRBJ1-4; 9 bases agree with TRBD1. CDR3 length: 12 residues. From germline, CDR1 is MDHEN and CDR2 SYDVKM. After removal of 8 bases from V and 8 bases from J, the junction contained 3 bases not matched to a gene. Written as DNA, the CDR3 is TGTGCCAGCCGGGGACAGGGCGAAAAACTGTTTTTT. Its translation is CASRGQGEKLFF.

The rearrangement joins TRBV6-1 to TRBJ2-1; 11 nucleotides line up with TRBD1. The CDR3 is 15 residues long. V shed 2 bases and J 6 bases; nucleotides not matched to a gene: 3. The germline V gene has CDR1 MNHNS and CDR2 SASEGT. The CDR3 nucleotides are TGTGCCAGCAGTGAAATTGGGACAGGGGGCAATGAGCAGTTCTTC. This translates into CASSEIGTGGNEQFF.

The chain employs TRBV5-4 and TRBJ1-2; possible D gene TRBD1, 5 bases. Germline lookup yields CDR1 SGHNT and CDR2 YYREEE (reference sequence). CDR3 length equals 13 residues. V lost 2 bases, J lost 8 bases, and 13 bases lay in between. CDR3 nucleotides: TGTGCCAGCAGCTTCGGGGGAGAACGCGGCTACACCTTC. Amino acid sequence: CASSFGGERGYTF.

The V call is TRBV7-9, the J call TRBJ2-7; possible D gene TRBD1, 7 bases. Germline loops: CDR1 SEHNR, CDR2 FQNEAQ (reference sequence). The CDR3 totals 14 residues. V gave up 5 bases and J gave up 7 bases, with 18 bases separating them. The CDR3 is CASSPPGGLTEQYF. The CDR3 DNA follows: TGTGCCAGCAGCCCACCAGGGGGGCTAACTGAGCAGTACTTC.

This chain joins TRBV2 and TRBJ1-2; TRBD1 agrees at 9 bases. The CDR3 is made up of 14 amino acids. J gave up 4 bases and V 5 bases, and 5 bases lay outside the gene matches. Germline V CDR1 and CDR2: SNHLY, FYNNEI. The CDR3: CASSTGGARYGYTF. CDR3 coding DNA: TGTGCCAGCAGTACAGGGGGCGCTCGCTATGGCTACACCTTC.

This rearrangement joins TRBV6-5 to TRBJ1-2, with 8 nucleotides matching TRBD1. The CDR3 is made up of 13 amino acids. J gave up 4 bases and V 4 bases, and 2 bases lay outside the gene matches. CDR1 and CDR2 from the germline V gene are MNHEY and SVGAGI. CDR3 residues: CASSFTGGYGYTF. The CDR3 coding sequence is TGTGCCAGCAGTTTCACAGGGGGCTATGGCTACACCTTC.

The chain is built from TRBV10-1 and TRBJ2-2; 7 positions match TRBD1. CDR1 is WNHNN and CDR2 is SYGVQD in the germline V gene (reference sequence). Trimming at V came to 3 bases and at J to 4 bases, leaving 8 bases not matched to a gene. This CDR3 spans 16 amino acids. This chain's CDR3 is CASSESQGKSTGELFF. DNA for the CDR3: TGCGCCAGCAGTGAATCACAGGGGAAAAGCACCGGGGAGCTGTTTTTT.

The CDR3 reads CASSVAGANSPLHF. The CDR3 DNA reads as TGTGCCAGCAGCGTGGCAGGGGCCAATTCACCCCTCCACTTT. V and J are TRBV9 and TRBJ1-6, with D possibly TRBD1 on 6 matching bases. Trimming removed 2 bases from V and 7 bases from J, with 10 bases in between. This CDR3 comprises 14 residues. Germline CDR1 and CDR2: SGDLS and YYNGEE.

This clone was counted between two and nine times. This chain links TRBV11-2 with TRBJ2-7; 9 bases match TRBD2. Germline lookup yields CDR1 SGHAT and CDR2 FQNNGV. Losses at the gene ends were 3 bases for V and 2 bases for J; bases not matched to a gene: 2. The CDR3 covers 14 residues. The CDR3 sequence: CASSFSGGTYEQYF. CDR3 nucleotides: TGTGCCAGCAGCTTTAGCGGGGGCACCTACGAGCAGTACTTC.

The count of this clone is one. As DNA, the CDR3 is TGTGCCAGCAGCTTCGGGAGCGGCTACGAGCAGTACTTC. Amino acids: CASSFGSGYEQYF. The rearrangement uses TRBV7-8 and TRBJ2-7; possible D gene TRBD2, 6 bases. Trimming stripped 3 bases from V and 3 bases from J, with 9 bases between. CDR3 length: 13 residues. The germline CDR1 and CDR2 sequences are SGHVS and FQNEAQ.

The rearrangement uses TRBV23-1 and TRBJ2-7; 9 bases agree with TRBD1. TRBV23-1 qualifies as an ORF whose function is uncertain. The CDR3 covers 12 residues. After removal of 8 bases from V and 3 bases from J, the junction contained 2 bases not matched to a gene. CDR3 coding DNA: TGCGCCAGCCGACAGGGGGGCTACGAGCAGTACTTC. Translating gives CASRQGGYEQYF.